Presented here are 18 T cell receptor beta chains from one specimen sequenced in a study of lymphopenia after photon versus proton radiotherapy. Here immunoSEQ multiplex PCR was the method, and the copy in TCRdb shows in-frame clones only, minus some. Of about 24,000 clones detected, roughly 80% appear once; the ten largest clones hold 20% to 25%. The sample consisted of peripheral blood, taken from a patient treated with proton-based radiotherapy. All receptors come from a woman aged 65 to 85 with pancreatic cancer.

The chain has TRBV7-9 and TRBJ1-2; 7 bases agree with TRBD1. This CDR3 region has 12 residues. V lost 3 bases, J lost 6 bases, and 1 base stayed unmatched. Germline V CDR1 and CDR2: SEHNR, FQNEAQ (reference sequence). CDR3: CASSLTGNGYTF. The CDR3 nucleotides are TGTGCCAGCAGCTTGACAGGGAATGGCTACACCTTC.

The chain joins TRBV28 to TRBJ2-1; TRBD1 aligns across 8 bases. V dropped 4 bases and J dropped 6; count of bases not matched to a gene: 8. The CDR3 is 15 residues long. Per germline, CDR1 MDHEN and CDR2 SYDVKM. For the CDR3, the DNA is TGTGCCAGCAGTTGGGCCGGGACAGGCCCCAATGAGCAGTTCTTC. This encodes CASSWAGTGPNEQFF. Full variable domain (missing parts from reference TRBV28 and TRBJ2-1): DVKVTQSSRYLVKRTGEKVFLECVQDMDHENMFWYRQDPGLGLRLIYFSYDVKMKEKGDIPEGYSVSREKKERFSLILESASTNQTSMYLCASSWAGTGPNEQFFGPGTRLTVL.

This chain joins TRBV9 and TRBJ2-1; 12 bases map to TRBD2. Germline trimming cut 3 bases from V and 6 bases from J; bases unmatched to any gene: 7. The CDR3 sequence is 16 residues long. From germline, CDR1 is SGDLS and CDR2 YYNGEE. CDR3 sequence reads: CASSALAGGPINEQFF. The CDR3 DNA is TGTGCCAGCAGCGCCCTAGCGGGAGGGCCTATCAATGAGCAGTTCTTC.

This clone has only one observation. J is TRBJ2-1 and V is TRBV7-9; D may be TRBD2 (5 bases). The V end lost 5 bases, the J end lost 7 bases, and 12 bases lay between the germline ends. Germline V lookup: CDR1 SEHNR, CDR2 FQNEAQ (reference sequence). The CDR3 totals 13 residues. This CDR3 is CASSAPLGNEQFF. Here the CDR3 DNA reads TGTGCCAGCAGCGCCCCACTAGGGAATGAGCAGTTCTTC.

The rearrangement links TRBV30 to TRBJ1-6; 7 bases are shared with TRBD1. CDR1 is GTSNPN, CDR2 SVGIG, per germline (reference sequence). The CDR3 spans 13 residues. V dropped 5 bases and J dropped 8; count of bases not matched to a gene: 6. This CDR3 is CAWCEDRDSPLHF. The CDR3 DNA is TGTGCCTGGTGTGAAGACAGGGATTCACCCCTCCACTTT.

The rearrangement uses TRBV18 and TRBJ2-7; the D is unclear. CDR1 is KGHSH and CDR2 is LQKENI in the germline V gene. The CDR3 loop spans 15 amino acids. The V end was cut by 3 bases, the J end by 0 bases, with 12 bases between. CDR3 protein: CASSPRLANSYEQYF. The CDR3 DNA sequence: TGTGCCAGCTCACCGAGGTTGGCCAACTCCTACGAGCAGTACTTC.

V and J are TRBV10-2 and TRBJ2-1; 9 nucleotides align to TRBD1. V lost 4 bases and J lost 7; bases outside the gene matches: 8. This CDR3 has 15 amino acids. CDR1 is WSHSY and CDR2 is SAAADI in the germline V gene. The CDR3 region is CASSGGWTGENEQFF. In nucleotides, the CDR3 is TGCGCCAGCAGTGGGGGGTGGACAGGGGAAAATGAGCAGTTCTTC.

This chain joins TRBV18 and TRBJ2-1; D gene uncertain. V dropped 2 bases and J dropped 5 bases, with 10 bases sitting between them. Looked up from germline, CDR1 is KGHSH and CDR2 is LQKENI. CDR3 size: 14 residues. CDR3 amino acids: CASSPTHRDNEQFF. In nucleotides, the CDR3 is TGTGCCAGCTCACCAACTCACCGGGACAATGAGCAGTTCTTC.

This chain connects TRBV11-3 to TRBJ2-4; 8 bases fit TRBD2. Germline V gene lookup returns CDR1 SGHNT and CDR2 YENEEA. CDR3 length: 20 residues. V was clipped by 0 bases and J by 0 bases; unmatched bases: 13. The CDR3 DNA reads as TGTGCCAGCAGCTTAGAGGGGACCGGGACTAGGACCTTAGCCAAAAACATTCAGTACTTC. Its translation is CASSLEGTGTRTLAKNIQYF.

As DNA, the CDR3 is TGTGCCAGCAGCTTGGCGGGGGGTAATGAAAAACTGTTTTTT. This gives the protein CASSLAGGNEKLFF. This rearrangement joins TRBV5-6 to TRBJ1-4, with D possibly being TRBD1 (5 bases). The CDR3 consists of 14 residues. Trimming stripped 0 bases from V and 4 bases from J, with 7 bases between. CDR1 and CDR2 (germline): SGHDT, YYEEEE.

V and J are TRBV10-1 and TRBJ1-5; D is uncertain. V was shortened by 4 bases and J by 0 bases, with 19 bases between the two germline ends. The CDR3 has 18 amino acids. Germline loops: CDR1 WNHNN, CDR2 SYGVQD (reference sequence). CDR3 protein: CASSAYPSGLYSNQPQHF. The DNA for the CDR3 is TGCGCCAGCAGTGCTTACCCCAGCGGTCTTTATAGCAATCAGCCCCAGCATTTT.

The chain links TRBV2 to TRBJ1-5, with 7 bases matching TRBD1. Germline V gives CDR1 SNHLY, CDR2 FYNNEI. V shed 0 bases and J 7 bases; nucleotides not matched to a gene: 3. This CDR3 is 14 amino acids long. The CDR3: CASSEARGGQPQHF. Written as DNA, the CDR3 is TGTGCCAGCAGTGAAGCAAGAGGGGGCCAGCCCCAGCATTTT.

The sample holds one count of this clone. The chain joins TRBV29-1 to TRBJ1-1; D call uncertain. This CDR3 region has 12 residues. V was shortened by 4 bases and J by 5 bases, with 11 bases between the two germline ends. The germline gives CDR1 SQVTM, CDR2 ANQGSEA. CDR3 DNA: TGCAGCGTTGTTAGGATTTGGACTGAAGCTTTCTTT. It translates to CSVVRIWTEAFF.

CDR3 loop: CASSLVGGHPSTDTQYF. CDR3 sequence (DNA): TGTGCCAGCAGCTTAGTCGGGGGGCACCCTAGCACAGATACGCAGTATTTT. This chain joins TRBV11-2 and TRBJ2-3, with a tentative D call TRBD2 (7 bases). Between the trimmed V and J ends, which lost 1 base and 0 bases, there was a span of 14 bases. CDR1 is SGHAT, CDR2 FQNNGV, per germline. This CDR3 is 17 amino acids long.

The V and J genes are TRBV9 and TRBJ2-7; 11 bases align to TRBD2. The ends lost 0 bases at V and 6 bases at J; junction bases unmatched: 5. Germline V lookup: CDR1 SGDLS, CDR2 YYNGEE. This CDR3 has 15 amino acids. CDR3: CASSVDSGRVAEQYF. The CDR3 DNA sequence: TGTGCCAGCAGCGTAGATAGCGGGAGGGTTGCCGAGCAGTACTTC.

The chain links TRBV28 to TRBJ2-1; no clear D gene. The CDR3 covers 15 residues. The germline V gene encodes CDR1 MDHEN and CDR2 SYDVKM. V lost 2 bases, J lost 7 bases, and 15 bases lay in between. CDR3 sequence (DNA): TGTGCCAGCAGTTTACACAGCGTCAAATATAATGAGCAGTTCTTC. Its protein is CASSLHSVKYNEQFF.

V usage is TRBV19 and J usage is TRBJ1-1; 9 positions match TRBD1. Germline assignment: CDR1 LNHDA and CDR2 SQIVND (reference sequence). The J segment lost 4 bases and the V segment lost 4 bases, leaving 10 bases of the junction unmatched. The CDR3 is made up of 16 amino acids. In DNA, the CDR3 is TGTGCCAGTAGTACTCGGACAGGGGCGAGGGTCACTGAAGCTTTCTTT. Residues: CASSTRTGARVTEAFF.

The chain is built from TRBV5-6 and TRBJ2-7; D is unclear. V lost 2 bases, J lost 2 bases, and 14 bases lay in between. Germline CDR1 reads SGHDT; CDR2 reads YYEEEE. The CDR3 spans 15 residues. The DNA for the CDR3 is TGTGCCAGCAGCTTCTCTCCGCCAGGCCCCTACGAGCAGTACTTC. Encoded protein: CASSFSPPGPYEQYF.